This TCR beta chain was documented in a study of shared clonotypes between healthy human individuals. CDR1 SGHNT and CDR2 YYREEE come from the germline V gene (reference sequence). The CDR3 has 13 amino acids. V was pared by 4 bases and J by 2 bases, with 1 base of the junction left unmatched. Note on this clone: This specimen includes other DNA sequences encoding the same CDR3.

Profiling relied on immunoSEQ multiplex PCR, and the TCRdb table lists in-frame clones only, not all of them. Found here are about 2.4 million clones, 85% to 95% of them singletons; the top ten hold around 0.14%. The sample taken for sequencing was naive CD4+ T cells sorted from blood. Described subset: CD45RA+ positively selected. The receptor was isolated from a man between 18 and 35 years old in good health. V and J are TRBV5-4 and TRBJ2-7, with 9 bases aligning to TRBD1. The CDR3 sequence is CASSRQGAYEQYF. CDR3 nucleotide sequence: TGTGCCAGCAGCCGACAGGGGGCCTACGAGCAGTACTTC.